The TCR beta chain described here comes from a study of post-analysis software for immune sequencing data. Study background: The cohort encompassed relapsing-remitting, secondary progressive and progressive-relapsing multiple sclerosis disease courses.

The TCR beta cDNA libraries contained unique molecular identifiers. TCRdb re-called the PCR reads through MiXCR, storing one row per CDR3 protein. The sample contains about 160,000 distinct CDR3 sequences, roughly 40% of which appear only once. A word on this clonotype: What it binds is unknown.

Findings of the study overall: Significantly lower normalized Chao1 diversity was seen in multiple sclerosis patients than in controls. Samples from one preparation batch, clustered by F measure, grouped strongly together.

The source was blood, collected after autologous hematopoietic stem cell transplantation. This clonotype was obtained from a girl between 5 and 17 years old with multiple sclerosis.

The CDR3 sequence is CSVRRKGWSGNQPQHF. CDR3 bases: TGCAGTGTCCGGAGAAAGGGTTGGTCTGGCAATCAGCCCCAGCATTTT. V usage is TRBV20-1 and J usage is TRBJ1-5; no firm D call. Germline values: CDR1 DFQATT, CDR2 SNEGSKA (reference sequence). The CDR3 is made up of 16 amino acids. The V end was cut by 7 bases, the J end by 2 bases, with 21 bases between.